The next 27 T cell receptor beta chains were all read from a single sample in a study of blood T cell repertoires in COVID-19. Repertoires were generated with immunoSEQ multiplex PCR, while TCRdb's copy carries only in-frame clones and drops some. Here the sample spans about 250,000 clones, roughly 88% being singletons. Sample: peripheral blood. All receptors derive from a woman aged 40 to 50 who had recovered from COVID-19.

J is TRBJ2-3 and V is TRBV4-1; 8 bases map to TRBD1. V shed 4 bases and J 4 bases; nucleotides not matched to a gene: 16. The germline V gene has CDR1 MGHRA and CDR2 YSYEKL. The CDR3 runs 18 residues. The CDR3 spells CASSPDPDRAFGSDTQYF. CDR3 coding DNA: TGCGCCAGCAGCCCAGACCCGGACAGGGCTTTCGGATCAGATACGCAGTATTTT.

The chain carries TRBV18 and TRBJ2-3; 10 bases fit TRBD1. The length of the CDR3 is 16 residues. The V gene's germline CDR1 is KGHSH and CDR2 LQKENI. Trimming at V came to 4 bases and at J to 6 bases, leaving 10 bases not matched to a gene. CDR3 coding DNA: TGTGCCAGCTCACTAGGACAGGGGGTATTACTGGATACGCAGTATTTT. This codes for CASSLGQGVLLDTQYF. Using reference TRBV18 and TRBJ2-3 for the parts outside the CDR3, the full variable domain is NAGVMQNPRHLVRRRGQEARLRCSPMKGHSHVYWYRQLPEEGLKFMVYLQKENIIDESGMPKERFSAEFPKEGPSILRIQQVVRGDSAAYFCASSLGQGVLLDTQYFGPGTRLTVL.

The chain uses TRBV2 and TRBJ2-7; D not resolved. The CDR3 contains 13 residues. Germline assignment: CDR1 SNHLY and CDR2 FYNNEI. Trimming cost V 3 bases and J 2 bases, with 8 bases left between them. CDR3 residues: CASSDYSTYEQYF. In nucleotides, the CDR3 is TGTGCCAGCAGTGATTACAGCACCTACGAGCAGTACTTC.

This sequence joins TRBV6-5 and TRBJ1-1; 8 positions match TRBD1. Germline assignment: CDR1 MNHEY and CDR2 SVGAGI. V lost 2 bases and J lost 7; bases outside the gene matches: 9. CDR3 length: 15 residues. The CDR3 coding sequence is TGTGCCAGCAGTTACGGACAGGGCCCGGCGGGTGAAGCTTTCTTT. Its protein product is CASSYGQGPAGEAFF.

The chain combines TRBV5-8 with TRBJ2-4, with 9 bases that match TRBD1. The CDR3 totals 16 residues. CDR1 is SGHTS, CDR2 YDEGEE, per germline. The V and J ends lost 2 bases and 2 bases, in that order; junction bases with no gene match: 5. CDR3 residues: CASSFWTGVSKNIQYF. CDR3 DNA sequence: TGTGCCAGCAGCTTTTGGACAGGGGTTTCCAAAAACATTCAGTACTTC.

Here the CDR3 reads CASSFAGANTGELFF. As DNA, the CDR3 is TGTGCCAGCAGCTTCGCGGGAGCGAACACCGGGGAGCTGTTTTTT. V gene TRBV7-3 combines with J gene TRBJ2-2; 7 bases are a match to TRBD2. This CDR3 is 15 amino acids long. The V segment lost 3 bases and the J segment 0 bases; nucleotides outside the gene matches: 1. The germline V gene encodes CDR1 SGHTA and CDR2 FQGTGA. The full variable domain, in which reference TRBV7-3 and TRBJ2-2 provide the parts outside the CDR3, is GAGVSQTPSNKVTEKGKYVELRCDPISGHTALYWYRQSLGQGPEFLIYFQGTGAADDSGLPNDRFFAVRPEGSVSTLKIQRTERGDSAVYLCASSFAGANTGELFFGEGSRLTVL.

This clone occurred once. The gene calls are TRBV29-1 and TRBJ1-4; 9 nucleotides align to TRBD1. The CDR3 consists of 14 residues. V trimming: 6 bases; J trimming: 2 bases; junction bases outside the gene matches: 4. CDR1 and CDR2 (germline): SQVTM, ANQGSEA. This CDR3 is CSVSQGATNEKLFF. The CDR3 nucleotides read TGCAGCGTCTCACAGGGGGCCACTAATGAAAAACTGTTTTTT.

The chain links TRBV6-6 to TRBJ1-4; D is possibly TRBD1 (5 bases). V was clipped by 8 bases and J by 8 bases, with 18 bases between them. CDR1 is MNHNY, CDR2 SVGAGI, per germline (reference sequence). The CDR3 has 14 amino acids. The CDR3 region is CASALGGYGEKLFF. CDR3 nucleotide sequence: TGTGCCAGCGCACTGGGGGGGTACGGGGAAAAACTGTTTTTT.

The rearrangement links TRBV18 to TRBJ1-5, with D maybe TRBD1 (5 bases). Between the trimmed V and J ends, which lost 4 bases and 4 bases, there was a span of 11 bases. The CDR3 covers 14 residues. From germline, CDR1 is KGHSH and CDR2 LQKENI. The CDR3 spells CASSRGPENQPQHF. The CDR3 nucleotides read TGTGCCAGCTCACGGGGCCCGGAGAATCAGCCCCAGCATTTT.

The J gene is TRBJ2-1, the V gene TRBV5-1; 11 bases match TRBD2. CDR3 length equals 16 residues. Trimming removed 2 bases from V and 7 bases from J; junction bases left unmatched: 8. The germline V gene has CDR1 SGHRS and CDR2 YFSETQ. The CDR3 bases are TGCGCCAGCAGCTTCGTCAGGGCTAGCGGGAGGAATGAGCAGTTCTTC. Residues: CASSFVRASGRNEQFF.

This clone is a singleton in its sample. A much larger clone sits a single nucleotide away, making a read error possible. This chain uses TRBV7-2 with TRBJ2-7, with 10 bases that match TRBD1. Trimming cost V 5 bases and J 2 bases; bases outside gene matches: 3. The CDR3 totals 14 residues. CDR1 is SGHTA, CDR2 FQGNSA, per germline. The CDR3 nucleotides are TGTGCCAGCAGCCCCGGGACAGGGGCCTACGAGCAGTACTTC. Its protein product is CASSPGTGAYEQYF.

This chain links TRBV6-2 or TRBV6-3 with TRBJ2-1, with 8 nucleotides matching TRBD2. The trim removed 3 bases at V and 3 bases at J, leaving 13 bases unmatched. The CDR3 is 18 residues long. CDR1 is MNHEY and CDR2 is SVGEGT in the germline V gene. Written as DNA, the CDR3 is TGTGCCAGCAGTTATGGGGCTACGGCGGGAGGTCACTACAATGAGCAGTTCTTC. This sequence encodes CASSYGATAGGHYNEQFF.

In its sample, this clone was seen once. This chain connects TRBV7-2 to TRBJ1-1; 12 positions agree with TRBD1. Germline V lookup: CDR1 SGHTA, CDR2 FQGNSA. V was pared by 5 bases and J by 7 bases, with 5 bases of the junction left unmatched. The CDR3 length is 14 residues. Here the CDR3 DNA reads TGTGCCAGCAGCCCGGGACAGGGGGCGATTGAAGCTTTCTTT. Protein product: CASSPGQGAIEAFF.

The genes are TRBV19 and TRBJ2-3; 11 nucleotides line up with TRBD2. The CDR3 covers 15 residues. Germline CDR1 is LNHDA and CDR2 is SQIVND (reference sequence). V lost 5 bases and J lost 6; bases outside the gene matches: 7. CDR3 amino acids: CASSLLAGDSDTQYF. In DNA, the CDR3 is TGTGCCAGTAGTTTACTAGCGGGAGACTCGGATACGCAGTATTTT.

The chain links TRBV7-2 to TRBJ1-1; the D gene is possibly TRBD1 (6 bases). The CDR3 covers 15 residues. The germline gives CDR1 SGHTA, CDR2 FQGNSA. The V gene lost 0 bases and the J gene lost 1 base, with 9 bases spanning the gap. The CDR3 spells CASSLAGGRNTEAFF. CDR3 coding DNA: TGTGCCAGCAGCTTAGCGGGGGGGCGGAACACTGAAGCTTTCTTT.

CDR3 DNA sequence: TGTGCCAGCACCCGGACAGAAAGATCCTACGAGCAGTACTTC. This encodes CASTRTERSYEQYF. V is TRBV5-5 and J is TRBJ2-7; D may be TRBD1 (6 bases). Trimming removed 6 bases at V and 1 base at J, with 14 bases between. There are 14 residues in the CDR3. Germline V CDR1 and CDR2: SGHKS, YYEKEE (reference sequence).

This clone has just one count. For the CDR3, the DNA is TGTGCCAGCAGCGAGGGGCCATCCTCCTACGAGCAGTACTTC. As protein: CASSEGPSSYEQYF. This chain links TRBV9 with TRBJ2-7; D is perhaps TRBD1 (5 bases). The germline CDR1 and CDR2 sequences are SGDLS and YYNGEE. The CDR3 totals 14 residues. Trimming left V 3 bases short and J 0 bases short, with 10 bases between.

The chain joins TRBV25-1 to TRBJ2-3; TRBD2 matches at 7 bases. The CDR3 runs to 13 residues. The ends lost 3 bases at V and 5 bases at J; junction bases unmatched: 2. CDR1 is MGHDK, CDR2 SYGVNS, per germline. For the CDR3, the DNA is TGTGCCAGCAGTGACGGGGGGTTAGATACGCAGTATTTT. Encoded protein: CASSDGGLDTQYF.

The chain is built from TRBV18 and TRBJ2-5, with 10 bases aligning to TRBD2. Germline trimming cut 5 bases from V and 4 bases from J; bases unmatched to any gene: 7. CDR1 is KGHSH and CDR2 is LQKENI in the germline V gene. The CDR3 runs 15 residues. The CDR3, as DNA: TGTGCCAGCTCATCTGGACTAGCGGCTTCAGAGACCCAGTACTTC. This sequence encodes CASSSGLAASETQYF.

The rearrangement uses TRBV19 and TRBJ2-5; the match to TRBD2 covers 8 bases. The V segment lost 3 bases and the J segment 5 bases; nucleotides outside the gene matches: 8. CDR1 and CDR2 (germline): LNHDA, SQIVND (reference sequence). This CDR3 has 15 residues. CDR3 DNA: TGTGCCAGTAGTATTGGGGGACTAGTTCGGGAGACCCAGTACTTC. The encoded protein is CASSIGGLVRETQYF. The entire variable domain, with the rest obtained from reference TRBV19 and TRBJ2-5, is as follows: DGGITQSPKYLFRKEGQNVTLSCEQNLNHDAMYWYRQDPGQGLRLIYYSQIVNDFQKGDIAEGYSVSREKKESFPLTVTSAQKNPTAFYLCASSIGGLVRETQYFGPGTRLLVL.

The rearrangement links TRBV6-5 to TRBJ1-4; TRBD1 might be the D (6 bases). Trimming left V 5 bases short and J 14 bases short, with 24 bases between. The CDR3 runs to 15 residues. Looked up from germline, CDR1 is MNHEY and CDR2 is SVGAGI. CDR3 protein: CASSITGTPNFGLFF. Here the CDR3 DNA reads TGTGCCAGCAGTATTACTGGGACACCCAACTTCGGGCTGTTTTTT.

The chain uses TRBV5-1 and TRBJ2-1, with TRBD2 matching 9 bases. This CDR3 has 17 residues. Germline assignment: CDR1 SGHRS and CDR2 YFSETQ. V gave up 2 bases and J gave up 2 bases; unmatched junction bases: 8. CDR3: CASSFPTSGLAYNEQFF. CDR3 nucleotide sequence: TGCGCCAGCAGCTTTCCGACTAGCGGACTTGCCTACAATGAGCAGTTCTTC.

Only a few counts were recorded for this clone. CDR3 sequence: CASSVTGVQETQYF. The DNA of the CDR3 is TGTGCCAGTAGTGTGACAGGGGTGCAAGAGACCCAGTACTTC. The chain carries TRBV19 and TRBJ2-5; 8 bases map to TRBD1. The V gene end was trimmed by 5 bases and the J gene end by 2 bases; junction bases not matched to a gene: 4. This CDR3 has 14 residues. Looked up from germline, CDR1 is LNHDA and CDR2 is SQIVND (reference sequence).

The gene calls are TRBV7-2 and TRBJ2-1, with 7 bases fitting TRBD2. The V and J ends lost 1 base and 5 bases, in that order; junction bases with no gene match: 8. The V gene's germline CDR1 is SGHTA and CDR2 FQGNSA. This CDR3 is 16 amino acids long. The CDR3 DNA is TGTGCCAGCAGCTTAGTGGCGGGGGTACTGCACAATGAGCAGTTCTTC. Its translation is CASSLVAGVLHNEQFF.

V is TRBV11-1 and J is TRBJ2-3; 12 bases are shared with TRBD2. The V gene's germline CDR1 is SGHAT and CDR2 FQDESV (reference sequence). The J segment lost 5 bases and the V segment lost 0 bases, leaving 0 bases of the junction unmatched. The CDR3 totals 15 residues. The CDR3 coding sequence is TGTGCCAGCAGCTTAGCGGGACTAGCGGGAGATACGCAGTATTTT. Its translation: CASSLAGLAGDTQYF.

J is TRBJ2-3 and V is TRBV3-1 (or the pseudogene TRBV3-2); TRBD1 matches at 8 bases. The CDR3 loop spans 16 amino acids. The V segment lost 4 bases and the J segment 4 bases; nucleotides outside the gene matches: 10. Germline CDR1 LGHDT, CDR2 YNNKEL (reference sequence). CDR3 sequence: CASSRLTGGGADTQYF. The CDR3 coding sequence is TGTGCCAGCAGCCGACTAACAGGGGGTGGGGCAGATACGCAGTATTTT.

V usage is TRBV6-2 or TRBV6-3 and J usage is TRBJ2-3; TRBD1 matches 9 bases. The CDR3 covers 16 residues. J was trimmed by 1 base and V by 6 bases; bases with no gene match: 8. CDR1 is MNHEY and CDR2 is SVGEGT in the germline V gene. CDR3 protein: CASSPSGTGRTDTQYF. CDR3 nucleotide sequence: TGTGCCAGCAGCCCGAGTGGGACAGGGCGCACAGATACGCAGTATTTT.